The T cell receptor (beta chain) under discussion was sequenced for a study of blood T cell repertoires in COVID-19. The repertoire was sequenced with immunoSEQ multiplex PCR; TCRdb's copy has only in-frame clones and lacks some. The table records 300,000 to 500,000 clones, 88% of them present only once. The CDR3 runs to 18 residues. CDR1 and CDR2 (germline): SGHTA, FQGNSA. The ends lost 1 base at V and 4 bases at J; junction bases unmatched: 10. V gene TRBV7-2 combines with J gene TRBJ2-1; 10 nucleotides agree with TRBD2. The origin of this receptor is a woman between 35 and 50 years old with acute COVID-19. Sequenced input: PBMCs or T cells enriched from blood (not recorded which). CDR3 in amino acids: CASSLEASGGGYYNEQFF. As DNA, the CDR3 is TGTGCCAGCAGCTTAGAGGCTAGCGGGGGAGGATATTACAATGAGCAGTTCTTC. Looking up the rest from reference TRBV7-2 and TRBJ2-1 gives the full variable domain: GAGVSQSPSNKVTEKGKDVELRCDPISGHTALYWYRQSLGQGLEFLIYFQGNSAPDKSGLPSDRFSAERTGGSVSTLTIQRTQQEDSAVYLCASSLEASGGGYYNEQFFGPGTRLTVL.